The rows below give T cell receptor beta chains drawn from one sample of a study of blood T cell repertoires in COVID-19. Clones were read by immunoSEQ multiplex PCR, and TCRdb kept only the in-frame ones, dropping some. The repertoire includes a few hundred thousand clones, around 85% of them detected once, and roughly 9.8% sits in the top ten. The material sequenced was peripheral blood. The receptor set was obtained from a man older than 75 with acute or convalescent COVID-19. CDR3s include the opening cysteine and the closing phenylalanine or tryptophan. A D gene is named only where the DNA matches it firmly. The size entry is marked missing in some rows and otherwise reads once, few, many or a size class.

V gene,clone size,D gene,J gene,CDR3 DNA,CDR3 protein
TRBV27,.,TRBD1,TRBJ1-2,TGTGCCAGCAGTTTCCGACAGGGGCACGGCTACACCTTC,CASSFRQGHGYTF
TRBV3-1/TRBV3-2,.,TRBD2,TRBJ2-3,TGTGCCAGCAGCCAAGTGGCTAGCGGGGGGGCCAAGGGCACAGATACGCAGTATTTT,CASSQVASGGAKGTDTQYF
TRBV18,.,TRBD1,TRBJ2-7,TGTGCCAGCTCACCGGGGACAGAAACCTACGAGCAGTACTTC,CASSPGTETYEQYF
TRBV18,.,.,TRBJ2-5,TGTGCCAGCTCACCCGGGACATCGTACCAAGAGACCCAGTACTTC,CASSPGTSYQETQYF
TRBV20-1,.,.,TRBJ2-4,TGCAGTGCCCCAACGCCCGGCATTCAGTACTTC,CSAPTPGIQYF
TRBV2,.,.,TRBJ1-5,TGTGCCAGCAATTACAGGCATAGCAATCAGCCCCAGCATTTT,CASNYRHSNQPQHF
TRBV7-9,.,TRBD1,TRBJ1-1,TGTGCCAGCAGCACCCAGGGGGAGACTGAAGCTTTCTTT,CASSTQGETEAFF
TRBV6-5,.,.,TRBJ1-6,TGTGCCAGCAGTTACGGGCCAATCTCCTATAATTCACCCCTCCACTTT,CASSYGPISYNSPLHF
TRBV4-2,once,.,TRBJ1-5,TGTGCCAGCAGCCAAGAATTGGCCAGCAGGTATCAGCCCCAGCATTTT,CASSQELASRYQPQHF
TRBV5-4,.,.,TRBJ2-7,TGTGCCAGCAGCGACGGGACAAACCTTTGGTACGAGCAGTACTTC,CASSDGTNLWYEQYF
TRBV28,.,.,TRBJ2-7,TGTGCCAGCAGCCGGCGGGGTCCAGGGCAGTACTTC,CASSRRGPGQYF
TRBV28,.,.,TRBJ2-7,TGTGCCAGCAGTTTAGTGGCAGGAACCTACGAGCAGTACTTC,CASSLVAGTYEQYF
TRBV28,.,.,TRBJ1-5,TGTGCCAGCAGCGGGGGTGGCCCCTCCAATCAGCCCCAGCATTTT,CASSGGGPSNQPQHF
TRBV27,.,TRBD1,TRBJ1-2,TGTGCCAGCAGAGGACAGGGGGCATCGCGCGATGGCTACACCTTC,CASRGQGASRDGYTF
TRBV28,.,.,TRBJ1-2,TGTGCCAGCAGTTTATGGTCGCAGGGGACTAACTATGGCTACACCTTC,CASSLWSQGTNYGYTF
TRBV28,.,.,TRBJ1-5,TGTGCCAGCAGTTCCCCGGGACAAGATCTTTATAGCAATCAGCCCCAGCATTTT,CASSSPGQDLYSNQPQHF
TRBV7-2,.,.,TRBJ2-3,TGTGCCAGCAGCCCAGTGGGGCTACGGAATACGCAGTATTTT,CASSPVGLRNTQYF
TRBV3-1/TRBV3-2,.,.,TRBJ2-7,TGTGCCAGCAGCCAAGTACAGGGGAGGGAGCAGTACTTC,CASSQVQGREQYF
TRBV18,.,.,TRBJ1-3,TGTGCCAGCTCACCCCGCAGTCCTGGAAACACCATATATTTT,CASSPRSPGNTIYF
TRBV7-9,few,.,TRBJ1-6,TGTGCCAGTAGGGGGTCCAGTAATTCACCCCTCCACTTT,CASRGSSNSPLHF
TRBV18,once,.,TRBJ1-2,TGTGCCAGCTCACCACAGGGGGACTATGGCTACACCTTC,CASSPQGDYGYTF
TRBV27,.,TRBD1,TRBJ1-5,TGTGCCAGCAGACGGACAGGGACCTCGGGCAATCAGCCCCAGCATTTT,CASRRTGTSGNQPQHF
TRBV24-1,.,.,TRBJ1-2,TGTGCCACCAGTGATTTAACAGATTATGGCTACACCTTC,CATSDLTDYGYTF
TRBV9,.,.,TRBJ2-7,TGTGCCAGCAGCGTAGTAGGACAAAGCTACGAGCAGTACTTC,CASSVVGQSYEQYF
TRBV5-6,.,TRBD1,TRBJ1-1,TGTGCCAGCAGCCGACAGGGTGGCACTGAAGCTTTCTTT,CASSRQGGTEAFF
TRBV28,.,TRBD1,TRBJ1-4,TGTGCCAGCAGTCCGGGGACAGCCTGGCGTGAAAAACTGTTTTTT,CASSPGTAWREKLFF
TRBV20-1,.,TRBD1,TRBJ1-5,TGCAGTGCTAGTGGACAGGGTTCGGATAGCAATCAGCCCCAGCATTTT,CSASGQGSDSNQPQHF
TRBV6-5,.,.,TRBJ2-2,TGTGCCAGCAGCAGTAGGGGGAACACCGGGGAGCTGTTTTTT,CASSSRGNTGELFF
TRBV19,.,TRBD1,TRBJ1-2,TGTGCCAGTAGTATAGGCACCGGGACAGGGTCGGATGGCTACACCTTC,CASSIGTGTGSDGYTF
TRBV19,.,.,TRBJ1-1,TGTGCCAGTAGTGAAACCTTAGGGGTGAACACTGAAGCTTTCTTT,CASSETLGVNTEAFF
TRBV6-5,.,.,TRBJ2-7,TGTGCCAGCGCCCTGGTGGGGCAGGGGAGAAACGAGCAGTACTTC,CASALVGQGRNEQYF
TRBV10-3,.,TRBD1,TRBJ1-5,TGTGCCAGCTGCCGGGACAGTAGCAATCAGCCCCAGCATTTT,CASCRDSSNQPQHF
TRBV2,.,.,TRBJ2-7,TGTGCCAGCAGTTCAGACTCTCTCCAGCAGTACTTC,CASSSDSLQQYF
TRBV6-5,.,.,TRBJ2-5,TGTGCCAGCAGTCCCGCGGAGACCCAGTACTTC,CASSPAETQYF
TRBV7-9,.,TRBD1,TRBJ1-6,TGTGCCAGCAGCCCGACAGGGGGATCACCCCTCCACTTT,CASSPTGGSPLHF
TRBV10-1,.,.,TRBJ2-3,TGCGCCAGCAGTGAGTCGGTCTTTGGAGGGGATACGCAGTATTTT,CASSESVFGGDTQYF
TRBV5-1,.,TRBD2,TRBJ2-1,TGCGCCAGCAGCTTCTCCGGGACTATAATGTTCTTC,CASSFSGTIMFF
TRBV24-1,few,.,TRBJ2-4,TGTGCCACCAGTGACCCTTATAGAAACCTTCAGTACTTC,CATSDPYRNLQYF
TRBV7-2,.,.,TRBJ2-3,TGTGCCAGCAGCTTAGGTTCCCAGGGGGGAGATACGCAGTATTTT,CASSLGSQGGDTQYF
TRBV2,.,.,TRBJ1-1,TGTGCCAGCATCGAGGCAGGGAAGAGAAAGAACACTGAAGCTTTCTTT,CASIEAGKRKNTEAFF
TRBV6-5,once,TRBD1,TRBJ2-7,TGTGCCAGTGAGGACAGGGTTGGGGGTGAGCAGTACTTC,CASEDRVGGEQYF
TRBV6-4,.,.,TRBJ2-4,TGTGCCAGCAGTGACTCGTTTGTCGGACAGTATGGTAACATTCAGTACTTC,CASSDSFVGQYGNIQYF
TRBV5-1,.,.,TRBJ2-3,TGCGCCAGCAGCTTGGCCCCTGCGGGGGCCCCCACAGATACGCAGTATTTT,CASSLAPAGAPTDTQYF
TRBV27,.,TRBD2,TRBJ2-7,TGTGCCAGCAGCCCAAGGGGACTAGCGGGTAACGAGCAGTACTTC,CASSPRGLAGNEQYF
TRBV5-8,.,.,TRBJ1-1,TGTGCCATTCCGTCCAGGGCCCCCCCGAGGGCTTTCTTT,CAIPSRAPPRAFF
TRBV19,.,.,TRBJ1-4,TGTGCCAGTAGTATCCTCAGGGGAAGTAATGAAAAACTGTTTTTT,CASSILRGSNEKLFF